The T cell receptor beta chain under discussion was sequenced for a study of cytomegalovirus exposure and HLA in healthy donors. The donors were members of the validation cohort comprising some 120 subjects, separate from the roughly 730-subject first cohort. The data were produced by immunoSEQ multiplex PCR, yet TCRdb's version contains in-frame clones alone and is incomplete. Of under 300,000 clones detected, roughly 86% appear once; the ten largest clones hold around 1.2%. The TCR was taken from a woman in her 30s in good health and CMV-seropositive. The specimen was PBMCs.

CDR3 amino acids: CASSFTGDNYGYTF. In DNA, the CDR3 is TGTGCCAGCAGTTTTACAGGAGATAACTATGGCTACACCTTC. The chain combines TRBV28 with TRBJ1-2; D might be TRBD1 (5 bases). Germline V gene data show CDR1 as MDHEN and CDR2 as SYDVKM. The CDR3 has 14 residues. With 3 bases removed from V and 1 base from J, the gap between germline ends came to 9 bases.